This T cell receptor beta chain was identified in a study of T-cell memory formation after mild COVID-19. Turning to the study itself: Largely donor-specific TCR clusters were found.

TCRdb called the 5' RACE reads again in MiXCR, with one record for every CDR3 protein. Of under 350,000 distinct CDR3 sequences detected, roughly 15% appear once; the ten largest clones hold approximately 25%. This clonotype showed up just a few times. Antigen: not known. Study observations and caveats: Some clones that responded were present in memory (sampled pre-infection), which suggests cross-reactive memory joined. The study found contracting CD4+ clones mainly in CM and EM and contracting CD8+ clones in EMRA. Still unconfirmed is whether the second-wave clones peaking on day 37 recognized SARS-CoV-2.

The sequence derives from a man aged 18 to 29 who had mild COVID-19 (a few samples of this study predate the infection). Cell type and time point are not known. Material for sequencing was PBMCs or a T cell subset sorted from them (not recorded which).

The CDR3 DNA reads TGCGCCAGCAGTCCTTTCGGCACTGAAGCTTTCTTT. The encoded protein is CASSPFGTEAFF. The chain uses TRBV4-1 and TRBJ1-1; D is ambiguous. V lost 6 bases and J lost 4, with 9 bases in between. Germline CDR1 MGHRA, CDR2 YSYEKL. The CDR3 is 12 amino acids.